This record covers a single TCR beta chain. TCR beta CDR3 regions were amplified from RNA. First-round RT-PCR targeting the TCR CDR3 was performed with the HTBI primer set. TCRdb re-analysed the multiplex PCR reads in MiXCR, keeping a single row per CDR3 protein. Here the sample spans 300,000 to 350,000 distinct CDR3 sequences, 16% being singletons. This entry is derived from a study of T cells in Graves' hyperthyroidism and ophthalmopathy. Germline V gene sequence: CDR1 SGDLS, CDR2 YYNGEE. The CDR3 runs 16 residues. The germline V and J ends were trimmed by 3 bases and 0 bases, with 13 bases remaining between them.

J is TRBJ2-1 and V is TRBV9; a weak D match, TRBD2 (6 bases). The origin of this receptor is a man aged 25 to 40 with Graves' hyperthyroidism. Sequencing was carried out using blood. The CDR3 loop is CASSAYGTGSYNEQFF. In DNA form, the CDR3 reads TGTGCCAGCAGCGCCTATGGGACTGGCTCCTACAATGAGCAGTTCTTC. Variable domain in full (rest from reference TRBV9 and TRBJ2-1): DSGVTQTPKHLITATGQRVTLRCSPRSGDLSVYWYQQSLDQGLQFLIQYYNGEERAKGNILERFSAQQFPDLHSELNLSSLELGDSALYFCASSAYGTGSYNEQFFGPGTRLTVL.